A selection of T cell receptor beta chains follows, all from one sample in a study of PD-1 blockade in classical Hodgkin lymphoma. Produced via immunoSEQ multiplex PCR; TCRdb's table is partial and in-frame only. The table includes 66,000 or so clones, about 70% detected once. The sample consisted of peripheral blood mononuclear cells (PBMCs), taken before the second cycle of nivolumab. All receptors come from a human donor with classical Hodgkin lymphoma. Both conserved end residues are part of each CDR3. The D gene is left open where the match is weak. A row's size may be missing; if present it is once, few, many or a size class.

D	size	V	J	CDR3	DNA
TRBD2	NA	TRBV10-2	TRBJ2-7	CASTTPAGGYEQYF	TGCGCCAGCACCACCCCAGCGGGAGGCTACGAGCAGTACTTC
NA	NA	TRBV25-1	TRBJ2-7	CASRGGLSSYEQYF	TGTGCCAGCAGAGGGGGGCTGAGCTCCTACGAGCAGTACTTC
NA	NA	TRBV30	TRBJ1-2	CAWSLVGGYTF	TGTGCCTGGAGTCTAGTAGGTGGCTACACCTTC
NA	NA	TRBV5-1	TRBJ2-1	CASSLLLSGYNEQFF	TGCGCCAGCAGCCTATTATTATCGGGCTACAATGAGCAGTTCTTC
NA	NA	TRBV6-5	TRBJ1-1	CASSPSANRAEAFF	TGTGCCAGCAGCCCCTCAGCGAACAGGGCCGAAGCTTTCTTT
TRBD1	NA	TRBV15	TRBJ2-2	CATSREDREPGELFF	TGTGCCACCAGCAGGGAAGACAGGGAACCCGGGGAGCTGTTTTTT
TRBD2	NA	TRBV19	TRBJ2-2	CASSIRLAGGPRTGELFF	TGTGCCAGTAGTATACGGCTAGCGGGAGGGCCTCGGACCGGGGAGCTGTTTTTT
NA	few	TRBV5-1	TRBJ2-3	CASSLSGISTDTQYF	TGCGCCAGCAGCTTGTCCGGGATAAGCACAGATACGCAGTATTTT
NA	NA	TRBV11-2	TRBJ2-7	CASSLTVGQYEQYF	TGTGCCAGCAGCCTCACGGTAGGGCAATACGAGCAGTACTTC
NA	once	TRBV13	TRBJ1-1	CASSLNKQHEAFF	TGTGCCAGCAGCTTAAATAAACAGCATGAAGCTTTCTTT
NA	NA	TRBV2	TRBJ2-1	CASSPTSALYNEQFF	TGTGCCAGCAGCCCCACTTCGGCCCTATACAATGAGCAGTTCTTC
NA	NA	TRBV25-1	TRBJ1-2	CASSVEGFNYGYTF	TGTGCCAGCAGTGTGGAGGGATTCAACTATGGCTACACCTTC
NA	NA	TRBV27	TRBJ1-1	CASSFLGTTEAFF	TGTGCCAGCAGTTTCCTTGGGACCACTGAAGCTTTCTTT
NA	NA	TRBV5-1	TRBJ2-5	CASRRGLEVVETQYF	TGCGCCAGCAGACGAGGCCTGGAGGTAGTAGAGACCCAGTACTTC
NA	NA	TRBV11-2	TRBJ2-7	CASSLATTYEQYF	TGTGCCAGCAGCTTAGCCACGACATACGAGCAGTACTTC
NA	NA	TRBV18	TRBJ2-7	CASSPPQAYEQYF	TGTGCCAGCTCACCCCCTCAAGCCTACGAGCAGTACTTC
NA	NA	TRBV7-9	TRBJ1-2	CASSLIGLNYGYTF	TGTGCCAGCAGCTTAATAGGCCTTAACTATGGCTACACCTTC
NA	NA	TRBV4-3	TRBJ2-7	CASSRGTASSYEQYF	TGCGCCAGCAGTCGAGGGACGGCCAGCTCCTACGAGCAGTACTTC
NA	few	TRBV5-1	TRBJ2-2	CASGTEGTGELFF	TGCGCCAGCGGCACAGAGGGGACCGGGGAGCTGTTTTTT
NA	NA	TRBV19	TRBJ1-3	CASSIASLSGNTIYF	TGTGCCAGTAGTATAGCTTCGCTATCTGGAAACACCATATATTTT
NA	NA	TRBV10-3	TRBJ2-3	CAISGRTTDTQYF	TGTGCCATCAGTGGCCGGACTACAGATACGCAGTATTTT
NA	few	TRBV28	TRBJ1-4	CASSLAKRGVRNEKLFF	TGTGCCAGCAGTTTAGCTAAAAGGGGGGTAAGGAACGAAAAACTGTTTTTT
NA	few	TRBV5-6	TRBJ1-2	CASSPSSTGFSYGYTF	TGTGCCAGCAGCCCCAGTTCGACAGGCTTTTCCTATGGCTACACCTTC
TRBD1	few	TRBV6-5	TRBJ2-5	CASSSSGQYQETQYF	TGTGCCAGCAGTTCCTCGGGACAGTACCAAGAGACCCAGTACTTC
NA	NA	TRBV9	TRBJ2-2	CASRKDPNTGELFF	TGTGCCAGCAGAAAAGACCCTAACACCGGGGAGCTGTTTTTT
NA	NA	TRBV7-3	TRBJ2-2	CASSFTGTPLANTGELFF	TGTGCCAGCAGCTTTACCGGGACACCACTTGCGAACACCGGGGAGCTGTTTTTT
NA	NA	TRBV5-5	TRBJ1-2	CASSLSHRSGYGYTF	TGTGCCAGCAGCTTGTCGCATCGATCGGGCTATGGCTACACCTTC
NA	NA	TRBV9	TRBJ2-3	CASSISLESLTDTQYF	TGTGCCAGCAGCATCTCTCTGGAAAGCTTAACAGATACGCAGTATTTT
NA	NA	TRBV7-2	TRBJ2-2	CASSLYLGTGELFF	TGTGCCAGCAGCTTGTACTTGGGGACCGGGGAGCTGTTTTTT
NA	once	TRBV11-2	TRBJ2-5	CASSFSGSAGTQYF	TGTGCCAGCAGCTTCTCAGGGAGTGCAGGGACCCAGTACTTC
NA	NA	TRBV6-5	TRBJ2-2	CASSYGSGELFF	TGTGCCAGCAGTTACGGGTCGGGGGAGCTGTTTTTT
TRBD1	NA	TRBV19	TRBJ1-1	CASSMTGEYTEAFF	TGTGCCAGTAGTATGACAGGGGAGTACACTGAAGCTTTCTTT
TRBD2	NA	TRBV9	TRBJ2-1	CASSVATSGVASSYNEQFF	TGTGCCAGCAGCGTCGCGACTAGCGGAGTAGCCAGCTCCTACAATGAGCAGTTCTTC
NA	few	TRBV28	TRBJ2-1	CASSPQDGSYNEQFF	TGTGCCAGCAGTCCCCAGGACGGCTCCTACAATGAGCAGTTCTTC
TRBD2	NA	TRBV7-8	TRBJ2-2	CASSVSSGGAVGELFF	TGTGCCAGCAGCGTTTCTAGCGGGGGGGCTGTCGGGGAGCTGTTTTTT
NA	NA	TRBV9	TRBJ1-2	CASSSDTPYGYTF	TGTGCCAGCAGCTCCGACACCCCCTATGGCTACACCTTC
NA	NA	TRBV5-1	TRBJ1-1	CASSLGVDGGVTEAFF	TGCGCCAGCAGCTTGGGGGTCGACGGAGGGGTCACTGAAGCTTTCTTT
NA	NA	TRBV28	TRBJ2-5	CASSLFTSRANQETQYF	TGTGCCAGCAGTTTATTCACTAGCCGGGCTAACCAAGAGACCCAGTACTTC
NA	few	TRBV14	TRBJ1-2	CASSQQSLQGSGYTF	TGTGCCAGCAGCCAACAATCCTTGCAGGGAAGCGGCTACACCTTC
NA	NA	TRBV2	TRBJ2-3	CASRGGARGDTQYF	TGTGCCAGCAGGGGGGGGGCGCGAGGAGATACGCAGTATTTT
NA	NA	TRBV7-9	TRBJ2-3	CASSPGGRYSTDTQYF	TGTGCCAGCAGCCCGGGCGGCCGGTATAGCACAGATACGCAGTATTTT
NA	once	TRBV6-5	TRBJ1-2	CASSYRGHYGYTF	TGTGCCAGCAGTTACAGGGGCCACTATGGCTACACCTTC
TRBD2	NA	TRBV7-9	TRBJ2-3	CASSSPGTSAATDTQYF	TGTGCCAGCAGCTCGCCCGGGACTAGCGCGGCCACAGATACGCAGTATTTT
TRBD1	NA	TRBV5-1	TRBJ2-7	CASSLVTGGSQRYEQYF	TGCGCCAGCAGCTTAGTGACAGGGGGCTCCCAACGCTACGAGCAGTACTTC
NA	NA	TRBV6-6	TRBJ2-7	CASSEMAATSYEQYF	TGTGCCAGCAGTGAGATGGCGGCCACGTCCTACGAGCAGTACTTC
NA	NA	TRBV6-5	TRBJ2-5	CASSPLGGQWKTQYF	TGTGCCAGCAGTCCACTCGGGGGGCAATGGAAGACCCAGTACTTC
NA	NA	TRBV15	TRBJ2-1	CATSLRGNEQFF	TGTGCCACCAGCCTCCGGGGCAATGAGCAGTTCTTC
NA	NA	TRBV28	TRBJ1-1	CASSSAVGDPEAFF	TGTGCCAGCAGTTCCGCGGTAGGGGATCCTGAAGCTTTCTTT
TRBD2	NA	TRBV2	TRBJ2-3	CASSAESGSLDTQYF	TGTGCCAGCAGTGCCGAAAGCGGGAGTCTGGATACGCAGTATTTT
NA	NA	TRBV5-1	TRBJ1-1	CASSSLAVNTEAFF	TGCGCCAGCAGCTCCCTAGCCGTGAACACTGAAGCTTTCTTT
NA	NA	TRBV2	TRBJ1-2	CASSPTRNYGYTF	TGTGCCAGCAGTCCGACAAGAAACTATGGCTACACCTTC
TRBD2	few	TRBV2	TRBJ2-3	CASSLMASGRTGTDTQYF	TGTGCCAGCAGCCTGATGGCTAGCGGGAGGACGGGCACAGATACGCAGTATTTT